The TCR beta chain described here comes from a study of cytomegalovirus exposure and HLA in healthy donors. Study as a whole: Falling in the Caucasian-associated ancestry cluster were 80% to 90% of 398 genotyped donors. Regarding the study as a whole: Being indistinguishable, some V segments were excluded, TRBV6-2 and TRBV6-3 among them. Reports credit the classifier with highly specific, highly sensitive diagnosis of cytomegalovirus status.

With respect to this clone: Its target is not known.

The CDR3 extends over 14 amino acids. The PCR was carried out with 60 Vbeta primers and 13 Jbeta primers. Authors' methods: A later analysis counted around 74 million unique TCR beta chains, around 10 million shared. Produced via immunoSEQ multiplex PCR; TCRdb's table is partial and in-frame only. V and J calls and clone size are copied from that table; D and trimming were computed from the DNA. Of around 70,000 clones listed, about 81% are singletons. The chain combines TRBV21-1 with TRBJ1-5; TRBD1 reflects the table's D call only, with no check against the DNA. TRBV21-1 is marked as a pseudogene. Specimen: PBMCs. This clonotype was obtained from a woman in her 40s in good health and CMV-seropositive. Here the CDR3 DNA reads TGTGCCAGCAGCAAAACAGGACACAATCAGCCCCAGCATTTT. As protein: CASSKTGHNQPQHF.